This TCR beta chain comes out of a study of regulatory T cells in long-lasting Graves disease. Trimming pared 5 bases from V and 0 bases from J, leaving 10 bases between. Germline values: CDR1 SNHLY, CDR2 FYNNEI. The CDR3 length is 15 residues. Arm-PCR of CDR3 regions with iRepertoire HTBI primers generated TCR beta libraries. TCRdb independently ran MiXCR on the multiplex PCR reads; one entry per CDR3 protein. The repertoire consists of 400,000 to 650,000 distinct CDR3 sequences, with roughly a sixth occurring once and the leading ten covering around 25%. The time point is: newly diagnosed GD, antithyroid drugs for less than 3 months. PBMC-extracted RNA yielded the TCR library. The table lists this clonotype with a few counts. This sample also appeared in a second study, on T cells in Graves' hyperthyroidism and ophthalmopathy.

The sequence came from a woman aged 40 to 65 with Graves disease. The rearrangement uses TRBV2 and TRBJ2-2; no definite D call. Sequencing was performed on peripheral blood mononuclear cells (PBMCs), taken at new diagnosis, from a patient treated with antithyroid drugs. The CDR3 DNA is TGTGCCAGCAGTCGAGCGCCGACGAACACCGGGGAGCTGTTTTTT. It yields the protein CASSRAPTNTGELFF. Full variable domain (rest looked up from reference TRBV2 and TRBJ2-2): EPEVTQTPSHQVTQMGQEVILRCVPISNHLYFYWYRQILGQKVEFLVSFYNNEISEKSEIFDDQFSVERPDGSNFTLKIRSTKLEDSAMYFCASSRAPTNTGELFFGEGSRLTVL.